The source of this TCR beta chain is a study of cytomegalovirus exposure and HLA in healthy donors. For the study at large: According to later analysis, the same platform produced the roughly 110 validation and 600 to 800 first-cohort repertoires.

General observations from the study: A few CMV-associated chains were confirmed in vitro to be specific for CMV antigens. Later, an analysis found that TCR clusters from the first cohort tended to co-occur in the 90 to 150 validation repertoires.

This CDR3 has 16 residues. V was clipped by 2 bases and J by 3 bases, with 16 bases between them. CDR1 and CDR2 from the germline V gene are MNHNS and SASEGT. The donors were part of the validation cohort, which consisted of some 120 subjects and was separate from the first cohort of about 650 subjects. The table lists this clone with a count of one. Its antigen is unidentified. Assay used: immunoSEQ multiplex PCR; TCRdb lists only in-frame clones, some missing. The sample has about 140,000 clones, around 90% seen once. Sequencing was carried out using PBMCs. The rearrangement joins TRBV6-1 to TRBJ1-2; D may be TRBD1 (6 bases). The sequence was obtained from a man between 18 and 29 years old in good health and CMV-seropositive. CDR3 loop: CASSERRQALYYGYTF. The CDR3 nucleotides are TGTGCCAGCAGTGAAAGGAGACAGGCCCTCTACTATGGCTACACCTTC.